The clone carrying this T cell receptor (beta chain) was picked up a small number of times. Libraries were prepared by immunoSEQ multiplex PCR; TCRdb keeps only in-frame clonotypes and omits some of them. The sample has some 67,000 clones, around 92% seen once. This sample is part of a study of control samples from healthy donors and cancer patients. The CDR3 sequence is 19 residues long. CDR1 is MGHRA and CDR2 is YSYEKL in the germline V gene. The ends were cut back, 0 bases at V and 6 bases at J, with 24 bases in the middle. Sequencing used PBMCs. The origin of this receptor is a man aged 55 to 69 with lung cancer. The chain is built from TRBV4-1 and TRBJ1-5; a possible D gene is TRBD1 (6 bases). The CDR3, as DNA: TGCGCCAGCAGCCAAGATCGTCCGACAGGAAATTGGACGGGTCAGCCCCAGCATTTT. Protein sequence: CASSQDRPTGNWTGQPQHF.